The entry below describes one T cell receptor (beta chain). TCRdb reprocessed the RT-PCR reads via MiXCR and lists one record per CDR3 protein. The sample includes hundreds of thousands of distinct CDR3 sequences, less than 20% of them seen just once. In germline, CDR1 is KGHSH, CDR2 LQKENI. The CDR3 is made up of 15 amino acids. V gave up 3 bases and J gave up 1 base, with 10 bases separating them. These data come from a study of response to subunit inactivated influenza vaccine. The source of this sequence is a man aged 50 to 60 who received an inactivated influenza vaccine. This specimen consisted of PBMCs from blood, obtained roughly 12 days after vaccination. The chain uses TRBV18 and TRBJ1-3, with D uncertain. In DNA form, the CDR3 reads TGTGCCAGCTCACCGGAGCAGCTTTCTGGAAACACCATATATTTT. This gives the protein CASSPEQLSGNTIYF.